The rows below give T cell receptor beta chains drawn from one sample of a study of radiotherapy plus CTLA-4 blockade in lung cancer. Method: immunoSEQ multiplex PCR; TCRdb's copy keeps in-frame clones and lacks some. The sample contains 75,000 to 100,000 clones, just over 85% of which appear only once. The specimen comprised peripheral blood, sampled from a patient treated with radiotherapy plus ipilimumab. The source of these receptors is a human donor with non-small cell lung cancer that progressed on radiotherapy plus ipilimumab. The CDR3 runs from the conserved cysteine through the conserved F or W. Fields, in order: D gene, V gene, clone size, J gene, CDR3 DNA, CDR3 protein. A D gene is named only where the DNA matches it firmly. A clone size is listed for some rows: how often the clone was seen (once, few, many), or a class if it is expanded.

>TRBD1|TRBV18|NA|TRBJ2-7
TGTGCCAGCTCAAGTCCCGGGACAGGGTACGAGCAGTACTTC
CASSSPGTGYEQYF
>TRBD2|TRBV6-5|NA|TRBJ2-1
TGTGCCAGCACCCCTGGACTAGCCTGGAATGAGCAGTTCTTC
CASTPGLAWNEQFF
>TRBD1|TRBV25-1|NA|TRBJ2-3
TGTGCCAGCAGTGCCCTGAAACAGGGGGCATCAGATACGCAGTATTTT
CASSALKQGASDTQYF
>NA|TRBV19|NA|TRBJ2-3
TGTGCCAGTAGTATAGGTCCTAGCACAGATACGCAGTATTTT
CASSIGPSTDTQYF
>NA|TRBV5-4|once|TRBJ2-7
TGTGCCAGCAGCCCCGGGTCTCCCTCCCTCTACGAGCAGTACTTC
CASSPGSPSLYEQYF
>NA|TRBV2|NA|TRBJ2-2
TGTGCCAGCCAGGGGACGCAGACATTAAACACCGGGGAGCTGTTTTTT
CASQGTQTLNTGELFF
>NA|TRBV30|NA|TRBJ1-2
TGTGCCTGGAGTAAACAGGGATACGGCTACACCTTC
CAWSKQGYGYTF
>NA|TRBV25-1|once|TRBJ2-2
TGTGCCACGGAATACACCGGGGAGCTGTTTTTT
CATEYTGELFF
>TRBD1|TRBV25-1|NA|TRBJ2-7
TGTGCCAGCAGTGTCGTCGGGACAGGGGGCGAGCAGTACTTC
CASSVVGTGGEQYF
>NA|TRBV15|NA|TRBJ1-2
TGTGCCACCAGCAGGGAGGATTATGGCTATGGCTACACCTTC
CATSREDYGYGYTF
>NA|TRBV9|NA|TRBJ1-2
TGTGCCAGCAGCGTAGGGCCCAGGGGAGACGATGGCTACACCTTC
CASSVGPRGDDGYTF
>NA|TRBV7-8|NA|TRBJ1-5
TGTGCCAGCAGCTTAGGTAGGAATCAGCCCCAGCATTTT
CASSLGRNQPQHF
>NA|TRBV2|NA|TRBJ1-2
TGTGCCAGCAGTGTGGGCAGGGCCGGTTATGGCTACACCTTC
CASSVGRAGYGYTF
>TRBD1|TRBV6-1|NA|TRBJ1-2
TGTGCCAGCAACCAAATCAGGGGGCCCATGGATGGCTACACCTTC
CASNQIRGPMDGYTF
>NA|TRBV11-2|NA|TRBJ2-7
TGTGCCAGCAGCTTAGGACGGGCAGACTACGAGCAGTACTTC
CASSLGRADYEQYF
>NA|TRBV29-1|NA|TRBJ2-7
TGCAGCGTTGGTGGGGCCTACCCCTCCTACGAGCAGTACTTC
CSVGGAYPSYEQYF
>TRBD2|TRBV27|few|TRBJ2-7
TGTGCCAGCACGGGGACTAGCGGGAGCCACGGCACCTACGAGCAGTACTTC
CASTGTSGSHGTYEQYF
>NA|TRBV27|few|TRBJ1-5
TGTGCCAGCAGGCTAAGGGGGGTGGGTCAGCCCCAGCATTTT
CASRLRGVGQPQHF
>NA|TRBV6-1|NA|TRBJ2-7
TGTGCCAGCAGTGAAGCGTGGACTGGCAACTACGAGCAGTACTTC
CASSEAWTGNYEQYF
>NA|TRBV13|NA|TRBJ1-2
TGTGCCAGCAGGGAGGGATTTGGCCCGAACTATGGCTACACCTTC
CASREGFGPNYGYTF
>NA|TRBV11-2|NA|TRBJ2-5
TGTGCCAGCAGCTTAGGGGCACAGGGAGGCGAGACCCAGTACTTC
CASSLGAQGGETQYF
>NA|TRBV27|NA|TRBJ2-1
TGTGCCAGCAAGAGCTCCTACAATGAGCAGTTCTTC
CASKSSYNEQFF
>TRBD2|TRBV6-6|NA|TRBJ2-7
TGTGCCAGCAGTCCGCTAGCGGGAGGGACCTACGAGCAGTACTTC
CASSPLAGGTYEQYF
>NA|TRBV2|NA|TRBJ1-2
TGTGCCAGCAGAGAGGCCGGGGGGAACTATGGCTACACCTTC
CASREAGGNYGYTF
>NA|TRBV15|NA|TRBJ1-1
TGTGCCACCAGCAGAGACCTAGGGAGCACTGAAGCTTTCTTT
CATSRDLGSTEAFF
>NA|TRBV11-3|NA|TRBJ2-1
TGTGCCAGCAGCTTACTAGGCAATGAGCAGTTCTTC
CASSLLGNEQFF
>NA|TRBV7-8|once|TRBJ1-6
TGTGCCAGCAGCCCCGGCGCGGGGAATAATTCACCCCTCCACTTT
CASSPGAGNNSPLHF
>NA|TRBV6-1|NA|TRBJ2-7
TGTGCCAGCACCCGGGACCCCCTATACGAGCAGTACTTC
CASTRDPLYEQYF
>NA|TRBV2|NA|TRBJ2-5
TGTGCCAGCAGAGAGGGCGGTAGCGTAAAGACCCAGTACTTC
CASREGGSVKTQYF
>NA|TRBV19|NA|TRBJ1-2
TGTGCCAGTAGTATCGCCAGGGGTTCATCCTATGGCTACACCTTC
CASSIARGSSYGYTF
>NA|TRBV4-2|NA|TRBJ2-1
TGTGCCAGCAGCCTCATCACTAGCTCCTCCTACAATGAGCAGTTCTTC
CASSLITSSSYNEQFF
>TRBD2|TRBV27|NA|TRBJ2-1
TGTGCCAGCAGTCCAGAAGAGGGACTAGCGGGATGGAATGAGCAGTTCTTC
CASSPEEGLAGWNEQFF
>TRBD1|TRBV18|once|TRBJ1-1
TGTGCCAGCTCACTTGACAGGGTACAAAACACTGAAGCTTTCTTT
CASSLDRVQNTEAFF
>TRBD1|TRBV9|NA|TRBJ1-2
TGTGCCAGCAGCGCGGACAGGGCTGGCTATGGCTACACCTTC
CASSADRAGYGYTF
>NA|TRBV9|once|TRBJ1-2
TGTGCCAGCAGCGTAGGGACCGCTGAACCCCTAGGTGGCTACACCTTC
CASSVGTAEPLGGYTF
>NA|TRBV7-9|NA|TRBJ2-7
TGTGCCAGCAGCTTTATGGACGAGCAGTACTTC
CASSFMDEQYF
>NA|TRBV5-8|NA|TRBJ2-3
TGTGCCAGCAGCTTGTTATCGTTTCGGGAGCGCAAAGATACGCAGTATTTT
CASSLLSFRERKDTQYF
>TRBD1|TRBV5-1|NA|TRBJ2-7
TGCGCCAGCAGCTTGGGGGACAGTGTCTACGAGCAGTACTTC
CASSLGDSVYEQYF
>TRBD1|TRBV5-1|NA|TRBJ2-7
TGCGCCAGCAGCGCCGTGGGGGACAGGGGGATCAACGAGCAGTACTTC
CASSAVGDRGINEQYF
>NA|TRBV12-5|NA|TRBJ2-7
TGTGCTAGTGGCCTGACTTACGAGCAGTACTTC
CASGLTYEQYF
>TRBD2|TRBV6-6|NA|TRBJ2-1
TGTGCCAGCAGTACCCCGGGACGGGAGGCGCACAATGAGCAGTTCTTC
CASSTPGREAHNEQFF
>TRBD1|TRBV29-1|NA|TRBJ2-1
TGCAGCGTTGAGGGTGGGACAGGGCTTACCTATGAGCAGTTCTTC
CSVEGGTGLTYEQFF
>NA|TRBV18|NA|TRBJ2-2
TGTGCCAGCTCGCAGCTGAGTTTGCGGGCGAACACCGGGGAGCTGTTTTTT
CASSQLSLRANTGELFF
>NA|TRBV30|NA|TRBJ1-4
TGTGCCTGGACACCCAGGGCCGAAAAACTGTTTTTT
CAWTPRAEKLFF
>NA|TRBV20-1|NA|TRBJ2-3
TGCAGTGGCCGGGCTACAGATACGCAGTATTTT
CSGRATDTQYF
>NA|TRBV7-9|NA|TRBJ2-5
TGTGCCAGCAGCTTATTAGGCGGGACTGAGACCCAGTACTTC
CASSLLGGTETQYF
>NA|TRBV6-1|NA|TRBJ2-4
TGTGCCAGCAGTGAAGGGGGAGGTGATTCAAAGGTCACCAAAAACATTCAGTACTTC
CASSEGGGDSKVTKNIQYF
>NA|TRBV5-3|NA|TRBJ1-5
TGTGCCAGAAGCTTGTCTGGGCTGGGTCAGCCCCAGCATTTT
CARSLSGLGQPQHF
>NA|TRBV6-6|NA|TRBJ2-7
TGTGCCAGCATGGCGGGGGCTAGAAGCTCCTACGAGCAGTACTTC
CASMAGARSSYEQYF
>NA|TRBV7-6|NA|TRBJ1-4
TGTGCCAGCAGCTCAAGTCTGGCCCAAAATGAAAAACTGTTTTTT
CASSSSLAQNEKLFF
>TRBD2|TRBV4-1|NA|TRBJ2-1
TGCGCCAGCAGCCAACGACTAGCGGTAAACAATGAGCAGTTCTTC
CASSQRLAVNNEQFF
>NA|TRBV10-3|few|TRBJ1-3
TGTGCCAGCAGAACCTCCGGGAACTCTGGAAACACCATATATTTT
CASRTSGNSGNTIYF
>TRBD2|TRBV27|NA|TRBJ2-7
TGTGCCAGCAGCCCGACTAGCGGCTCCTACGAGCAGTACTTC
CASSPTSGSYEQYF
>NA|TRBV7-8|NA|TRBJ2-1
TGTGCCAGCAGCGCGCAGCTCCCCAATGAGCAGTTCTTC
CASSAQLPNEQFF